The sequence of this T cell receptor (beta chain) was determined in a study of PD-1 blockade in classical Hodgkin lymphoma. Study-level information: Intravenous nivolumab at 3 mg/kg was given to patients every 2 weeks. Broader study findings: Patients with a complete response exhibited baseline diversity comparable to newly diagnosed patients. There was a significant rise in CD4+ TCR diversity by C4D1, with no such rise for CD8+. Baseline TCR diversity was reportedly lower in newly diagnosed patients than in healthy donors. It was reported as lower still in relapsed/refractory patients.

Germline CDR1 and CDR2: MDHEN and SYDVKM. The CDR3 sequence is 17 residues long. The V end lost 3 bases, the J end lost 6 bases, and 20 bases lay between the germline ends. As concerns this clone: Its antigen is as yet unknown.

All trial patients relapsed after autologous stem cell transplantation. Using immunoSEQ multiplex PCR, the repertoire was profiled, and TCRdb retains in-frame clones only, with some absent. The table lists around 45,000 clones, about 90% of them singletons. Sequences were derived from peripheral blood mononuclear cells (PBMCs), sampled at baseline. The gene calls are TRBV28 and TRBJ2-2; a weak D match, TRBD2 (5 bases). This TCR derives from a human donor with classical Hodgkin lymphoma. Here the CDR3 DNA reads TGTGCCAGCAGTTTGCCTACGGGTGGGAGTAACCCCGGGGAGCTGTTTTTT. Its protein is CASSLPTGGSNPGELFF.